The 22 T cell receptor beta chains below come from one sample, sequenced in a study of CD8 T cells in Susac syndrome. With random hexamers, 0.5 to 1 ug RNA was reverse transcribed. One entry per CDR3 protein results from TCRdb running MiXCR on the immunoSEQ multiplex PCR reads. The sample holds 150,000 to 200,000 distinct CDR3 sequences, roughly 95% seen once. The material sequenced was CD4+ T cells from PBMCs. All receptors derive from a human donor with multiple sclerosis.

The rearrangement uses TRBV7-9 and TRBJ1-2; a weak D match, TRBD1 (5 bases). Deletions cut 0 bases from V and 8 bases from J, with 16 bases between. CDR1 is SEHNR and CDR2 is FQNEAQ in the germline V gene (reference sequence). This CDR3 has 15 amino acids. In nucleotides, the CDR3 is TGTGCCAGCAGCTTAGCTCCGGGAGGGGAAGGAGGCTACACCTTC. This encodes CASSLAPGGEGGYTF.

The rearrangement joins TRBV3-1 to TRBJ2-7; the D is unclear. Trimming cost V 3 bases and J 0 bases, with 9 bases left between them. The germline V gene has CDR1 LGHDT and CDR2 YNNKEL (reference sequence). The CDR3 is 14 amino acids. In DNA form, the CDR3 reads TGTGCCAGCAGCCATCGAGAGAGCTCCTACGAGCAGTACTTC. Protein sequence: CASSHRESSYEQYF.

The V call is TRBV5-1, the J call TRBJ1-1, with TRBD1 matching 8 bases. The CDR3 covers 14 residues. The ends lost 2 bases at V and 5 bases at J; junction bases unmatched: 5. Germline CDR1 and CDR2: SGHRS and YFSETQ. This chain's CDR3 is CASSFLRGRTEAFF. In DNA, the CDR3 is TGCGCCAGCAGCTTCCTCAGGGGGCGAACTGAAGCTTTCTTT.

The V gene is TRBV9, the J gene TRBJ2-7; D uncertain. This CDR3 is built from 16 residues. Germline V gene sequence: CDR1 SGDLS, CDR2 YYNGEE. Trimming took 0 bases from V and 3 from J, leaving 16 bases between them. CDR3 in amino acids: CASSVALVPGLYEQYF. The CDR3, as DNA: TGTGCCAGCAGCGTAGCTCTGGTCCCGGGCCTCTACGAGCAGTACTTC.

The genes are TRBV11-2 and TRBJ2-7; no firm D call. Trimming shortened V by 2 bases and J by 3 bases, and 8 bases separated the two germline ends. CDR3 length: 13 amino acids. The germline CDR1 and CDR2 sequences are SGHAT and FQNNGV. The CDR3 region is CASSLTENYEQYF. In DNA, the CDR3 is TGTGCCAGCAGCTTAACGGAAAACTACGAGCAGTACTTC.

This clonotype was detected only once. The V call is TRBV29-1, the J call TRBJ1-1, with no clear D. This CDR3 comprises 13 residues. CDR1 is SQVTM, CDR2 ANQGSEA, per germline. V was shortened by 3 bases and J by 0 bases, with 8 bases between the two germline ends. In DNA form, the CDR3 reads TGCAGCGTTGAGGCAGCTATGAACACTGAAGCTTTCTTT. Its translation: CSVEAAMNTEAFF.

This clonotype is a singleton in its sample. The chain carries TRBV5-1 and TRBJ2-5; 9 nucleotides agree with TRBD1. The CDR3 loop spans 15 amino acids. Unmatched junction bases numbered 9, after V lost 4 bases and J lost 5 bases. Germline loops: CDR1 SGHRS, CDR2 YFSETQ. The CDR3 reads CASSPGTGSRETQYF. The CDR3 DNA follows: TGCGCCAGCAGCCCCGGGACAGGGAGTAGGGAGACCCAGTACTTC. Full variable domain (missing parts from reference TRBV5-1 and TRBJ2-5): KAGVTQTPRYLIKTRGQQVTLSCSPISGHRSVSWYQQTPGQGLQFLFEYFSETQRNKGNFPGRFSGRQFSNSRSEMNVSTLELGDSALYLCASSPGTGSRETQYFGPGTRLLVL.

This rearrangement joins TRBV18 to TRBJ2-4, with a tentative D call TRBD1 (6 bases). In germline, CDR1 is KGHSH, CDR2 LQKENI. The CDR3 runs 15 residues. Trimming shortened V by 3 bases and J by 4 bases, and 13 bases separated the two germline ends. The CDR3 sequence is CASSPPRGGKNIQYF. DNA of the CDR3: TGTGCCAGCTCACCGCCCAGGGGTGGAAAAAACATTCAGTACTTC.

This chain links TRBV20-1 with TRBJ1-1; D gene unclear. Germline V CDR1 and CDR2: DFQATT, SNEGSKA (reference sequence). The CDR3 is made up of 13 amino acids. V lost 3 bases and J 0 bases, leaving 8 bases between the germline ends. The CDR3 here is CSASVGVNTEAFF. In nucleotides, the CDR3 is TGCAGTGCTAGTGTCGGGGTGAACACTGAAGCTTTCTTT.

This chain joins TRBV21-1 and TRBJ1-1; TRBD1, the D gene given by the table, was not confirmed from the DNA. TRBV21-1 is flagged as a pseudogene. This CDR3 has 17 residues. The CDR3 sequence: CASYSGQGLVSDTEAFF. CDR3 nucleotides: TGTGCCAGCTACAGCGGCCAGGGGTTGGTGTCGGACACTGAAGCTTTCTTT.

The chain is built from TRBV29-1 and TRBJ2-7; TRBD2 might be the D (6 bases). CDR3 size: 16 residues. CDR1 is SQVTM, CDR2 ANQGSEA, per germline. With 1 base removed from V and 0 bases from J, the gap between germline ends came to 16 bases. DNA of the CDR3: TGCAGCGTTGAAGCCGGGGAGGAGGGTAGCTCCTACGAGCAGTACTTC. It encodes CSVEAGEEGSSYEQYF.

The CDR3 nucleotides read TGTGCCTGGAGTCGAGTCGGGCGCACAGATACGCAGTATTTT. It is translated as CAWSRVGRTDTQYF. The chain carries TRBV30 and TRBJ2-3; D gene uncertain. Germline values: CDR1 GTSNPN, CDR2 SVGIG (reference sequence). The CDR3 has 14 residues. Trimming removed 2 bases at V and 1 base at J, with 10 bases between.

This rearrangement joins TRBV7-9 to TRBJ1-1; D not resolved. Germline CDR1 and CDR2: SEHNR and FQNEAQ (reference sequence). V was shortened by 6 bases and J by 1 base, with 21 bases between the two germline ends. This CDR3 spans 17 amino acids. In nucleotides, the CDR3 is TGTGCCAGCAGAGTGGTAATTGGGAGGGAGAAGAACACTGAAGCTTTCTTT. It is translated as CASRVVIGREKNTEAFF.

The gene calls are TRBV5-1 and TRBJ2-5; 7 bases align to TRBD2. This CDR3 has 16 amino acids. Germline CDR1 is SGHRS and CDR2 is YFSETQ. J lost 0 bases, V lost 4 bases, and 9 bases had no gene match. The CDR3 region is CASSRSSGGYQETQYF. The CDR3 DNA sequence: TGCGCCAGCAGCAGGTCTAGCGGAGGGTACCAAGAGACCCAGTACTTC.

The V gene is TRBV7-2, the J gene TRBJ2-2; possible D gene TRBD1, 5 bases. The length of the CDR3 is 16 residues. V was pared by 3 bases and J by 7 bases, with 18 bases between. The germline gives CDR1 SGHTA, CDR2 FQGNSA. The CDR3 region has the DNA TGTGCCAGCAGCTTGGAACGGCAGGGTACGGGCGGGGAGCTGTTTTTT. This encodes CASSLERQGTGGELFF. Together with reference TRBV7-2 and TRBJ2-2, the CDR3 gives the full variable domain: GAGVSQSPSNKVTEKGKDVELRCDPISGHTALYWYRQSLGQGLEFLIYFQGNSAPDKSGLPSDRFSAERTGGSVSTLTIQRTQQEDSAVYLCASSLERQGTGGELFFGEGSRLTVL.

This chain joins TRBV5-4 and TRBJ2-4; D gene unclear. CDR1 SGHNT and CDR2 YYREEE come from the germline V gene (reference sequence). This CDR3 contains 13 residues. The V end lost 2 bases, the J end lost 5 bases, and 8 bases lay between the germline ends. The CDR3 region has the DNA TGTGCCAGCAGCTTAAACAGCGAAAACATTCAGTACTTC. Amino acids: CASSLNSENIQYF.

The V gene is TRBV20-1, the J gene TRBJ2-7; 9 bases match TRBD1. The CDR3 consists of 15 residues. V lost 3 bases to trimming and J lost 6 bases; unmatched junction nucleotides: 12. Germline V gives CDR1 DFQATT, CDR2 SNEGSKA (reference sequence). CDR3 DNA: TGCAGTGCTAGCCCCGGGGGGACAGGGAAATCCGAGCAGTACTTC. Translated: CSASPGGTGKSEQYF.

This chain joins TRBV29-1 and TRBJ2-7; 9 nucleotides line up with TRBD1. The CDR3 has 12 residues. The V gene end was trimmed by 6 bases and the J gene end by 6 bases; junction bases not matched to a gene: 6. CDR1 and CDR2 (germline): SQVTM, ANQGSEA. The CDR3 nucleotides read TGCAGCGTCCGGACAGGGGACGGCGAGCAGTACTTC. Protein product: CSVRTGDGEQYF.

The V call is TRBV15, the J call TRBJ2-5; D is possibly TRBD1 (5 bases). The CDR3 has 16 residues. Trimming cost V 3 bases and J 2 bases, with 16 bases left between them. Germline CDR1 and CDR2: LNHNV and YYDKDF (reference sequence). CDR3 DNA sequence: TGTGCCACCAGCAGTTGGGGCCTAACAAATCAAGAGACCCAGTACTTC. Protein sequence: CATSSWGLTNQETQYF. Filled out from reference TRBV15 and TRBJ2-5, the complete variable domain reads DAMVIQNPRYQVTQFGKPVTLSCSQTLNHNVMYWYQQKSSQAPKLLFHYYDKDFNNEADTPDNFQSRRPNTSFCFLDIRSPGLGDTAMYLCATSSWGLTNQETQYFGPGTRLLVL.

The chain uses TRBV5-1 and TRBJ2-5; D may be TRBD2 (6 bases). With 4 bases removed from V and 3 bases from J, the gap between germline ends came to 13 bases. CDR3 length: 14 residues. Germline V gives CDR1 SGHRS, CDR2 YFSETQ. In DNA, the CDR3 is TGCGCCAGCAGCGAGGGGAGGATAAAAGAGACCCAGTACTTC. Translated, it gives CASSEGRIKETQYF.

The V call is TRBV29-1, the J call TRBJ2-1; D not certain. CDR1 and CDR2 from the germline V gene are SQVTM and ANQGSEA. V lost 3 bases, J lost 6 bases, and 9 bases lay in between. The CDR3 is 12 amino acids. DNA for the CDR3: TGCAGCGTTGATACCCAAACCAATGAGCAGTTCTTC. It translates to CSVDTQTNEQFF.

In its sample, this clonotype was seen once. The chain links TRBV20-1 to TRBJ1-1; D ambiguous. The CDR3 contains 11 residues. Germline CDR1 DFQATT, CDR2 SNEGSKA (reference sequence). Deletions cut 7 bases from V and 6 bases from J, with 12 bases between. The CDR3 is CSVAVWAEAFF. CDR3 nucleotide sequence: TGCAGTGTCGCCGTTTGGGCTGAAGCTTTCTTT.